One sample yielded the 17 T cell receptor beta chains listed below, sequenced in a study of blood T cell repertoires in COVID-19 (dated by TCRdb to the early 2020s). Libraries were built with the immunoSEQ multiplex PCR assay. What TCRdb holds here is the immuneACCESS table cut down to in-frame rearrangements. Part of the clones is not present; checked against another copy, under half of the missing clones reflect an unresolved V gene, and the others are unexplained. Across this sample there are roughly 120,000 clones, with 70% to 85% seen only once. The ten top clones hold under 3% of the sample. The sequencing input was peripheral blood. The source of these receptors is a man aged 50 to 60 with acute or convalescent COVID-19.

The CDR3 DNA reads as TGTGCCAGCAGCCCTCTCCGTTCGCGGGGTAACACCGGGGAGCTGTTTTTT. Protein: CASSPLRSRGNTGELFF. The chain is built from TRBV27 and TRBJ2-2, with TRBD2 as a possible D gene (6 bases). Trimming shortened V by 6 bases and J by 2 bases, and 19 bases separated the two germline ends. This CDR3 is 17 amino acids long. Germline V gene lookup returns CDR1 MNHEY and CDR2 SMNVEV (reference sequence).

This rearrangement joins TRBV7-8 to TRBJ1-5, with D hard to call. The CDR3 totals 18 residues. Deletions cut 2 bases from V and 3 bases from J, with 20 bases between. CDR1 is SGHVS and CDR2 is FQNEAQ in the germline V gene. CDR3 DNA: TGTGCCAGCAGCTTAACAGTCCTATCGTTAGTTACCAATCAGCCCCAGCATTTT. Its translation: CASSLTVLSLVTNQPQHF.

This chain joins TRBV6-4 and TRBJ1-6; D is undetermined. Per germline, CDR1 MRHNA and CDR2 SNTAGT. The V end lost 8 bases, the J end lost 7 bases, and 12 bases lay between the germline ends. The CDR3 runs to 13 residues. The CDR3 sequence is CASGASRNSPLHF. CDR3 bases: TGTGCCAGCGGTGCGTCACGGAATTCACCCCTCCACTTT.

This sequence joins TRBV20-1 and TRBJ2-1; D is undetermined. Germline values: CDR1 DFQATT, CDR2 SNEGSKA (reference sequence). Trimming removed 6 bases at V and 7 bases at J, with 7 bases between. The CDR3 is 10 amino acids. The chain's CDR3 is CSAQNNEQFF. The CDR3 DNA follows: TGCAGTGCACAAAATAATGAGCAGTTCTTC.

This chain links TRBV5-4 with TRBJ2-5; 10 nucleotides agree with TRBD2. The V and J ends lost 4 bases and 3 bases, in that order; junction bases with no gene match: 6. This CDR3 is 15 amino acids long. The germline CDR1 and CDR2 sequences are SGHNT and YYREEE (reference sequence). The CDR3 DNA sequence: TGTGCCAGCAGCCTCACCGGGACTAGCGAAGAGACCCAGTACTTC. Translation gives CASSLTGTSEETQYF.

This clone was counted once. The chain carries TRBV15 and TRBJ2-7; maybe TRBD1 (5 bases). The CDR3 is 13 amino acids. Trimming removed 1 base from V and 6 bases from J, with 10 bases in between. Germline V lookup: CDR1 LNHNV, CDR2 YYDKDF (reference sequence). The CDR3 DNA is TGTGCCACCAGCAGAGCTCCAGGGTTCGAGCAGTACTTC. This sequence encodes CATSRAPGFEQYF.

The V and J genes are TRBV19 and TRBJ2-6; no definite D call. This CDR3 has 16 amino acids. The V end was cut by 6 bases, the J end by 0 bases, with 12 bases between. Germline values: CDR1 LNHDA, CDR2 SQIVND (reference sequence). Written as DNA, the CDR3 is TGTGCCAGTAGCAACCGACTGTACTCTGGGGCCAACGTCCTGACTTTC. Protein: CASSNRLYSGANVLTF.

The chain recombines TRBV7-3 with TRBJ2-3; 8 positions agree with TRBD2. The J segment lost 4 bases and the V segment lost 8 bases, leaving 8 bases of the junction unmatched. Germline CDR1 SGHTA, CDR2 FQGTGA. CDR3 length: 14 residues. This CDR3 reads CASCETSVPDTQYF. Written as DNA, the CDR3 is TGTGCCAGCTGCGAGACTAGCGTACCAGATACGCAGTATTTT. Filled out from reference TRBV7-3 and TRBJ2-3, the complete variable domain reads GAGVSQTPSNKVTEKGKYVELRCDPISGHTALYWYRQSLGQGPEFLIYFQGTGAADDSGLPNDRFFAVRPEGSVSTLKIQRTERGDSAVYLCASCETSVPDTQYFGPGTRLTVL.

This chain connects TRBV5-1 to TRBJ2-3; TRBD2 agrees at 8 bases. Germline V gene lookup returns CDR1 SGHRS and CDR2 YFSETQ. Unmatched junction bases numbered 8, after V lost 4 bases and J lost 1 base. This CDR3 contains 16 residues. CDR3 sequence reads: CASSAAFGGGTDTQYF. CDR3 in DNA: TGCGCCAGCAGCGCCGCTTTCGGGGGGGGCACAGATACGCAGTATTTT.

The V gene is TRBV6-6, the J gene TRBJ2-7; 10 bases match TRBD2. There are 16 residues in the CDR3. Germline CDR1 MNHNY, CDR2 SVGAGI (reference sequence). After removal of 6 bases from V and 5 bases from J, the junction contained 13 bases not matched to a gene. In DNA form, the CDR3 reads TGTGCCAGCAGCCCTAGCGGGGGCCTATTGGTGGACGAGCAGTACTTC. Encoded protein: CASSPSGGLLVDEQYF.

This clone has a single count. The V and J genes are TRBV5-6 and TRBJ1-2, with D perhaps matching TRBD1 (5 bases). Germline CDR1 reads SGHDT; CDR2 reads YYEEEE. V lost 3 bases, J lost 5 bases, and 8 bases lay in between. This CDR3 is built from 12 residues. CDR3 DNA sequence: TGTGCCAGCAGCTCCGGGGGGTATGGCTACACCTTC. It specifies CASSSGGYGYTF. Complete variable domain (other parts from reference TRBV5-6 and TRBJ1-2): DAGVTQSPTHLIKTRGQQVTLRCSPKSGHDTVSWYQQALGQGPQFIFQYYEEEERQRGNFPDRFSGHQFPNYSSELNVNALLLGDSALYLCASSSGGYGYTFGSGTRLTVV.

V usage is TRBV24-1 and J usage is TRBJ2-1; TRBD2 aligns across 9 bases. The CDR3 is 17 residues long. Per the germline V gene, CDR1 is KGHDR and CDR2 is SFDVKD. The V and J ends lost 7 bases and 8 bases, in that order; junction bases with no gene match: 17. This CDR3 reads CATSSWGVAGVVDEQFF. In nucleotides, the CDR3 is TGTGCCACCAGCAGCTGGGGAGTAGCGGGAGTGGTAGATGAGCAGTTCTTC.

V and J are TRBV12-3 or TRBV12-4 and TRBJ1-1; TRBD1 is a possible D gene (6 bases). V was pared by 3 bases and J by 4 bases, with 9 bases between. CDR3 size: 13 residues. The CDR3 DNA follows: TGTGCCAGCAGTTTCGCACAGGGCACTGAAGCTTTCTTT. Its translation is CASSFAQGTEAFF.

This chain connects TRBV28 to TRBJ1-2; 10 bases map to TRBD1. This CDR3 is built from 14 residues. Unmatched junction bases numbered 9, after V lost 6 bases and J lost 8 bases. Germline lookup yields CDR1 MDHEN and CDR2 SYDVKM. CDR3 in amino acids: CASSRQGAGSGYTF. CDR3 DNA sequence: TGTGCCAGCAGCCGACAGGGGGCAGGGAGCGGCTACACCTTC.

The V gene is TRBV3-1 (or the pseudogene TRBV3-2), the J gene TRBJ1-1; a weak D match, TRBD1 (5 bases). Germline CDR1 reads LGHDT; CDR2 reads YNNKEL (reference sequence). The CDR3 runs to 11 residues. The V end lost 1 base, the J end lost 13 bases, and 10 bases lay between the germline ends. The CDR3 is CASSQGRRDFF. Here the CDR3 DNA reads TGTGCCAGCAGCCAAGGGCGCAGGGATTTCTTT.

The chain employs TRBV2 and TRBJ2-2; 11 bases fit TRBD1. V was pared by 10 bases and J by 7 bases, with 14 bases of the junction left unmatched. In germline, CDR1 is SNHLY, CDR2 FYNNEI. The CDR3 length is 16 residues. CDR3 bases: TGTGCCATGGGACGAGGACAGGGGGCGCAGGGCGGGGAGCTGTTTTTT. Protein sequence: CAMGRGQGAQGGELFF. Looking up the rest from reference TRBV2 and TRBJ2-2 gives the full variable domain: EPEVTQTPSHQVTQMGQEVILRCVPISNHLYFYWYRQILGQKVEFLVSFYNNEISEKSEIFDDQFSVERPDGSNFTLKIRSTKLEDSAMYFCAMGRGQGAQGGELFFGEGSRLTVL.

V and J are TRBV30 and TRBJ1-4, with TRBD1 matching 11 bases. Germline CDR1 and CDR2: GTSNPN and SVGIG (reference sequence). This CDR3 spans 13 amino acids. V shed 3 bases, J shed 8 bases, and the junction held 2 bases outside the gene matches. As DNA, the CDR3 is TGTGCCTGGAGCAGGGACAGGGGGGAAAAACTGTTTTTT. Residues: CAWSRDRGEKLFF.